This T cell receptor (beta chain) was retrieved from a study of patients and donors after allogeneic stem cell transplantation. TCRdb used MiXCR to reprocess the RT-PCR reads, holding one entry per CDR3 protein. The sample holds 410,000 or so distinct CDR3 sequences, 16% seen once. This clonotype originated in a human donor who was either an allogeneic HSCT recipient or a stem cell or donor lymphocyte infusion donor (not recorded which). It is not recorded whose cells these are; they may come from a transplant donor. The sequenced material came from blood, either unsorted or a sorted T cell fraction (not recorded which).

The chain's CDR3 is CASSYQARSVRNEQFF. CDR3 sequence (DNA): TGTGCCAGCAGTTATCAGGCTAGGTCGGTACGGAATGAGCAGTTCTTC. V gene TRBV6-5 combines with J gene TRBJ2-1; D call uncertain. Looked up from germline, CDR1 is MNHEY and CDR2 is SVGAGI. With 3 bases removed from V and 7 bases from J, the gap between germline ends came to 19 bases. This CDR3 has 16 residues.